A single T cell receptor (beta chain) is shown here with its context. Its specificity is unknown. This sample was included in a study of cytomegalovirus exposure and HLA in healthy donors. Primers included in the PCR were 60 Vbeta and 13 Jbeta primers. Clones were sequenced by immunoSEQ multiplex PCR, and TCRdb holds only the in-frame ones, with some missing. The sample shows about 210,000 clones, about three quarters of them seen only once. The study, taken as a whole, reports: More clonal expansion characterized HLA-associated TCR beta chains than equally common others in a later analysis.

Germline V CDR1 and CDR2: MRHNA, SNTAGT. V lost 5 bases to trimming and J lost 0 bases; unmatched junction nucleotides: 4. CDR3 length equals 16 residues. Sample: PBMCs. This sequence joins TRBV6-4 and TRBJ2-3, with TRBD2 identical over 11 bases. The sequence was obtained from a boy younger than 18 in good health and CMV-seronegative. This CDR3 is CASSRRTSGSTDTQYF. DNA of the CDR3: TGTGCCAGCAGTCGACGGACTAGCGGGAGCACAGATACGCAGTATTTT.